This is a list of T cell receptor beta chains from one sample in a study of response to subunit inactivated influenza vaccine. TCRdb analysed the RT-PCR reads with MiXCR anew, one entry per CDR3 protein. Of roughly 540,000 distinct CDR3 sequences detected, less than 25% appear once; the ten largest clones hold around 2.8%. The sample was also linked to a second study, of T cells expressing NK-cell markers.

The sample consisted of CD4+ T cells sorted from PBMCs, taken 12 days after vaccination. The receptors were gathered from a man in his forties or fifties who received an inactivated influenza vaccine. The CDR3 runs from the conserved cysteine through the conserved F or W. Each record gives: clone size, D gene, J gene, V gene, CDR3 DNA, CDR3 protein. The D gene is left open where the match is weak. The size of a clone is reported for some rows only, either as once, few or many, or as a class for expanded clones.

-,TRBD2,TRBJ2-3,TRBV6-1,TGTGCCAGCAGTCCTCTAGCGGGGTTACGTACAGATACGCAGTATTTT,CASSPLAGLRTDTQYF
-,TRBD1,TRBJ2-1,TRBV28,TGTGCCAGCAGTTTTTCGTCAGGGGGCAACAATGAGCAGTTCTTC,CASSFSSGGNNEQFF
few,TRBD1,TRBJ2-5,TRBV3-1,TGTGCCAGCAGCCAAGATCACGGACAGGGGATCCCCCACAACACGGAGACCCAGTACTTC,CASSQDHGQGIPHNTETQYF
many,TRBD1,TRBJ2-7,TRBV14,TGTGCCAGCAGCCTCTTCAAGGGGGCCGGCGAGCAGTACTTC,CASSLFKGAGEQYF
-,-,TRBJ2-5,TRBV29-1,TGCAGCGTTGAGCGGCAGAGGTGGGAGACCCAGGACTTC,CSVERQRWETQDF
-,-,TRBJ2-7,TRBV5-1,TGCGCCAGCAGCTTGGAGTCCAGGGGCATCTACGAGCAGTACTTC,CASSLESRGIYEQYF
few,TRBD2,TRBJ2-7,TRBV28,TGTGCCAGCACCCTGCAACTAGCGGGGGGGTACGAGCAGTACTTC,CASTLQLAGGYEQYF
-,TRBD2,TRBJ2-3,TRBV28,TGTGCCTGCAGCTTTAGCGGGAGGGAGACAGATACGCAGTATTTT,CACSFSGRETDTQYF
-,TRBD1,TRBJ2-2,TRBV28,TGTGCCAGCAGACCCTGGGGGCACAGGGGTGGGAACACCGGGGAGCTGTTTTTT,CASRPWGHRGGNTGELFF
many,-,TRBJ2-5,TRBV6-2/TRBV6-3,TGTGCCAGCAGTTACCCGTGGAACGACCAAGAGACCCAGTACTTC,CASSYPWNDQETQYF
-,-,TRBJ2-7,TRBV28,TGTGCCAGCAGTTCTACGCAGCAGTACTTC,CASSSTQQYF
few,TRBD2,TRBJ2-1,TRBV20-1,TGCAGTGGACTAGCGGGAGGGCCGGGTGAGCAGTTCTTC,CSGLAGGPGEQFF
-,-,TRBJ2-2,TRBV6-4,TGTGCCAGCGCAAGGACGGGGAACACCGGGGAGCTGTTTTTT,CASARTGNTGELFF
-,-,TRBJ2-3,TRBV2,TGTGCCAGCAGTGTTGGGAGCGGCCCAAGCACAGATACGCAGTATTTT,CASSVGSGPSTDTQYF
few,TRBD1,TRBJ2-2,TRBV9,TGTGCCAGCAGCGTAGGCCAGGGGGACACCGGGGAGCTGTTTTTT,CASSVGQGDTGELFF
-,TRBD2,TRBJ2-3,TRBV11-2,TGTGCCAGCAGCCGAGATCTTAGCGGGATCGGTCGGGAAGATACGCAGTATTTT,CASSRDLSGIGREDTQYF
-,-,TRBJ2-5,TRBV5-1,TGCGCCACCATCCTCTATGAGATCTTGCCGGAGACCCAGTACTTC,CATILYEILPETQYF
-,-,TRBJ2-1,TRBV4-2,TGTGCCAGCAGCCAACGACAAAGGGGAGACAATGAGCAGTTCTTC,CASSQRQRGDNEQFF
-,TRBD2,TRBJ2-7,TRBV5-6,TGTGCCAGCAGCCTTCCCGGACTAGCGGGAGCCTTTGCCGAGCAGTACTTC,CASSLPGLAGAFAEQYF
-,-,TRBJ2-3,TRBV12-3/TRBV12-4,TGTGCCAGTAACCGAATGGCCAAGGGGAATAGGTATACGCAGTATTTT,CASNRMAKGNRYTQYF
few,TRBD2,TRBJ2-1,TRBV11-2,TGTGCCAGCAGCTTTGGACTAGCGGGAGGGTACAATGAGCAGTTCTTC,CASSFGLAGGYNEQFF
-,TRBD2,TRBJ2-3,TRBV20-1,TGCAGTGCCACTTATCTAGCGGGAGGATCAGATACGCAGTATTTT,CSATYLAGGSDTQYF
-,-,TRBJ1-1,TRBV7-2,TGTGCCAGCAGCTTATCAGGACCGAACACTGAAGCTTTCTTT,CASSLSGPNTEAFF
few,-,TRBJ1-2,TRBV10-3,TGTGCCATCGGGGCTCCGGGAGCTAACTATGGCTACACCTTC,CAIGAPGANYGYTF
few,TRBD1,TRBJ2-2,TRBV5-1,TGCGCCAGCAGCTTGGGACAGGGGGCATCCGGGGAGCTGTTTTTT,CASSLGQGASGELFF
few,TRBD1,TRBJ1-4,TRBV4-1,TGCGCCAGCAGCCGGGACAGGGGACTAGGGAATGAAAAACTGTTTTTT,CASSRDRGLGNEKLFF
-,-,TRBJ2-5,TRBV29-1,TGCAGCGTTGGATCGAAGACCCAGTACTTC,CSVGSKTQYF
-,-,TRBJ1-1,TRBV29-1,TGCAGCGTCGGGGGGATCCTGAACACTGAAGCTTTCTTT,CSVGGILNTEAFF
few,TRBD2,TRBJ2-3,TRBV28,TGTGCCAGCAGACTCCACCCTAGCGGGGGATACACAGATACGCAGTATTTT,CASRLHPSGGYTDTQYF
many,-,TRBJ2-1,TRBV29-1,TGCAGCGTTTCGCAGGGGATCTACAATGAGCAGTTCTTC,CSVSQGIYNEQFF
-,-,TRBJ1-1,TRBV2,TGTGCCAGCAGGGCAAAAGAGCGGTCTGAAGCTTTCTTT,CASRAKERSEAFF
-,TRBD2,TRBJ2-3,TRBV5-1,TGCGCCAGCAGCACGGGACTAGCGGGAGGGCCTGGGGATACGCAGTATTTT,CASSTGLAGGPGDTQYF
-,-,TRBJ2-1,TRBV12-3/TRBV12-4,TGTGCCAGCAGTTTACTAGCTTTTAGCTCCTACAATGAGCAGTTCTTC,CASSLLAFSSYNEQFF
-,TRBD2,TRBJ2-2,TRBV20-1,TGCAGTGCTCCCCCTGCGGTAGCGGGGATTACCGGGGAGCTGTTTTTT,CSAPPAVAGITGELFF
-,-,TRBJ2-7,TRBV18,TGTGCCAGCTCTGACTCCAACTCCTACGAGCAGTACTTC,CASSDSNSYEQYF
-,-,TRBJ1-2,TRBV6-1,TGTGCCAGCTCGTGGGACAATAACTATGGCTACACCTTC,CASSWDNNYGYTF
-,-,TRBJ2-5,TRBV28,TGTGCCAGCAGTTTTTACAGGGTGGAGACCCAGTACTTC,CASSFYRVETQYF
-,-,TRBJ2-7,TRBV15,TGTGCCACCAGCCCCCGAAGGGGTTACGAGCAGTACTTC,CATSPRRGYEQYF
-,TRBD1,TRBJ2-3,TRBV20-1,TGCAGTGCTAGGCCGGGACAGGGGTCAGATACGCAGTATTTT,CSARPGQGSDTQYF
few,-,TRBJ2-5,TRBV5-1,TGCGCCAGCAGCCAAACCTCCGGGAGCTTCCTTCAAGAGACCCAGTACTTC,CASSQTSGSFLQETQYF
-,-,TRBJ1-5,TRBV12-3/TRBV12-4,TGTGCCAGCAGTTTAAATGACAATCAGCCCCAGCATTTT,CASSLNDNQPQHF
-,TRBD1,TRBJ2-5,TRBV6-1,TGTGCCAGCAGCCGGGACAGGGTTGGGACCCAGTACTTC,CASSRDRVGTQYF
few,-,TRBJ2-3,TRBV29-1,TGCAGCGTGCTGATTTATCCAGGTGCAGATACGCAGTATTTT,CSVLIYPGADTQYF
once,-,TRBJ2-3,TRBV14,TGTGCCAGCAGCCAGCTCCGGGGCCGGGGCCCTGGAGATACGCAGTATTTT,CASSQLRGRGPGDTQYF
-,TRBD2,TRBJ2-7,TRBV4-2,TGTGCCAGCAGCCAACTAGCGGGAGGGGACGAGCAGTACTTC,CASSQLAGGDEQYF